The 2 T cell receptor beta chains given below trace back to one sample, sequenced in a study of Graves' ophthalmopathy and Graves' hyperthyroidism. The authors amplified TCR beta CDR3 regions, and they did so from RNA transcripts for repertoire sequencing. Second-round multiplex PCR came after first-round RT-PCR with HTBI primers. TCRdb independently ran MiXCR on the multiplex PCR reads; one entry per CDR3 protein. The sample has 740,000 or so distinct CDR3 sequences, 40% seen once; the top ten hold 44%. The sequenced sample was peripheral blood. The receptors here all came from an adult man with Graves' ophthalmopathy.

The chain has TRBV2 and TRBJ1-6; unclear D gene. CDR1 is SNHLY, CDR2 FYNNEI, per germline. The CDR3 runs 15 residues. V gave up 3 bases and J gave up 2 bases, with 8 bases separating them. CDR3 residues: CASSDGFPYNSPLHF. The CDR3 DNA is TGTGCCAGCAGTGATGGGTTCCCCTATAATTCACCCCTCCACTTT.

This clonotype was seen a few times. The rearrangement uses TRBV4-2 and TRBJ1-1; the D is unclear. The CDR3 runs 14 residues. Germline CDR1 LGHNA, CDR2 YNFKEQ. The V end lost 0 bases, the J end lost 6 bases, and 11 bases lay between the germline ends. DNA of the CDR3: TGTGCCAGCAGCCAAGAAGTGCGACGATCTGAAGCTTTCTTT. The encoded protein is CASSQEVRRSEAFF.